A single sample gave rise to the 26 T cell receptor beta chains below, sequenced in a study of T cell responses to AZD1222 COVID-19 vaccine. Sequencing was performed with immunoSEQ multiplex PCR; in TCRdb, only in-frame clones are kept and a portion is missing. The sample carries fewer than 200,000 clones, 92% recorded once. Sample: peripheral blood, taken on day 0 of AZD1222 vaccination. These receptors were taken from an adult in good health.

The genes are TRBV6-5 and TRBJ1-1; 7 bases fit TRBD1. The CDR3 loop spans 14 amino acids. The trim removed 5 bases at V and 5 bases at J, leaving 8 bases unmatched. Per the germline V gene, CDR1 is MNHEY and CDR2 is SVGAGI. DNA of the CDR3: TGTGCCAGCAGTCCGACCCAGGGGGGGACTGAAGCTTTCTTT. Its protein is CASSPTQGGTEAFF.

The rearrangement links TRBV25-1 to TRBJ1-1; D ambiguous. V lost 5 bases, J lost 5 bases, and 9 bases lay in between. Germline CDR1 reads MGHDK; CDR2 reads SYGVNS. CDR3 length: 12 residues. This CDR3 is CASSNLRTEAFF. For the CDR3, the DNA is TGTGCCAGCAGTAACCTACGGACTGAAGCTTTCTTT.

The chain carries TRBV7-2 and TRBJ2-7; D is undetermined. The V gene lost 3 bases and the J gene lost 0 bases, with 9 bases spanning the gap. This CDR3 is 14 amino acids long. The germline CDR1 and CDR2 sequences are SGHTA and FQGNSA. The CDR3 coding sequence is TGTGCCAGCAGCTTGGACGGCAGCTCCTACGAGCAGTACGTC. Translation gives CASSLDGSSYEQYV.

The J gene is TRBJ2-5, the V gene TRBV11-2, with unresolved D. Trimming pared 0 bases from V and 0 bases from J, leaving 8 bases between. The V gene's germline CDR1 is SGHAT and CDR2 FQNNGV. The CDR3 has 15 residues. As DNA, the CDR3 is TGTGCCAGCAGCTTAGAGGCCCGCTACCAAGAGACCCAGTACTTC. Translating gives CASSLEARYQETQYF.

The chain has TRBV6-6 and TRBJ2-7; 8 bases are a match to TRBD2. The CDR3 runs to 18 residues. CDR1 is MNHNY, CDR2 SVGAGI, per germline (reference sequence). V trimming: 5 bases; J trimming: 2 bases; junction bases outside the gene matches: 17. CDR3 nucleotide sequence: TGTGCCAGCAGTCCCCAACCGGGTAGAGCGGGAGCAGCCTACGAGCAGTACTTC. It codes for CASSPQPGRAGAAYEQYF.

The DNA for the CDR3 is TGTGCCAGCAGTGAAGACCCCCCGAACACTGAAGCTTTCTTT. Its translation is CASSEDPPNTEAFF. The gene calls are TRBV6-1 and TRBJ1-1, with D unclear. The ends were cut back, 1 base at V and 1 base at J, with 7 bases in the middle. Germline lookup yields CDR1 MNHNS and CDR2 SASEGT. The CDR3 has 14 residues.

The chain links TRBV6-5 to TRBJ1-3; no clear D. V shed 8 bases and J shed 4 bases, with 15 bases lying between them. Germline CDR1 and CDR2: MNHEY and SVGAGI. The CDR3 spans 14 residues. The CDR3 spells CASLARESGNTIYF. The CDR3, as DNA: TGTGCCAGCCTTGCTCGGGAATCCGGAAACACCATATATTTT.

The chain links TRBV6-1 to TRBJ2-1; D might be TRBD2 (7 bases). CDR3 length: 14 amino acids. Germline CDR1 is MNHNS and CDR2 is SASEGT. V was pared by 2 bases and J by 10 bases, with 15 bases between. CDR3: CASSEIGEGTEQFF. DNA for the CDR3: TGTGCCAGCAGTGAAATTGGGGAGGGGACAGAGCAGTTCTTC.

The J gene is TRBJ1-5, the V gene TRBV19; the D is unclear. Germline CDR1 and CDR2: LNHDA and SQIVND (reference sequence). CDR3 length equals 13 residues. V was trimmed by 1 base and J by 1 base, leaving 2 bases between them. CDR3 region: CASSIASNQPQHF. CDR3 DNA: TGTGCCAGTAGTATAGCGAGCAATCAGCCCCAGCATTTT.

This chain uses TRBV10-3 with TRBJ2-1; no firm D call. The CDR3 is made up of 17 amino acids. V gave up 0 bases and J gave up 7 bases, with 19 bases separating them. Germline V gene lookup returns CDR1 ENHRY and CDR2 SYGVKD. The CDR3 sequence is CAISESVGLDGLNEQFF. The CDR3 bases are TGTGCCATCAGTGAGTCGGTTGGGCTAGACGGATTGAATGAGCAGTTCTTC.

This clone was observed a single time. The rearrangement uses TRBV7-9 and TRBJ1-2; D uncertain. The ends were cut back, 1 base at V and 4 bases at J, with 7 bases in the middle. The CDR3 is 13 amino acids. The germline V gene encodes CDR1 SEHNR and CDR2 FQNEAQ (reference sequence). CDR3 in amino acids: CASSLGGSYGYTF. The DNA for the CDR3 is TGTGCCAGCAGCTTAGGCGGAAGCTATGGCTACACCTTC.

The rearrangement uses TRBV7-6 and TRBJ2-7, with a weak D call TRBD1 (6 bases). Germline CDR1 and CDR2: SGHVS and FNYEAQ. This CDR3 is built from 15 residues. V lost 4 bases and J lost 3, with 16 bases in between. CDR3 sequence: CASSSPGRGLYEQYF. The CDR3 nucleotides are TGTGCCAGCAGCTCCCCGGGCAGGGGCCTCTACGAGCAGTACTTC.

This sequence joins TRBV27 and TRBJ2-7; D perhaps matches TRBD2 (5 bases). The CDR3 runs to 11 residues. V lost 10 bases and J lost 4, with 11 bases in between. CDR1 MNHEY and CDR2 SMNVEV come from the germline V gene (reference sequence). DNA for the CDR3: TGTGCCATCCCACGGACTTACGAGCAGTACGTC. Its protein product is CAIPRTYEQYV.

V is TRBV18 and J is TRBJ1-1, with a tentative D call TRBD1 (6 bases). The germline CDR1 and CDR2 sequences are KGHSH and LQKENI. V dropped 3 bases and J dropped 5 bases, with 13 bases sitting between them. The CDR3 sequence is 14 residues long. CDR3 loop: CASSPSRGTTEAFF. CDR3 DNA: TGTGCCAGCTCACCTTCGAGGGGGACAACTGAAGCTTTCTTT.

The CDR3 reads CSVGRGDYGYTF. Written as DNA, the CDR3 is TGCAGCGTTGGGAGGGGCGACTATGGCTACACCTTC. This chain links TRBV29-1 with TRBJ1-2, with a possible D match to TRBD1 (5 bases). Germline CDR1 SQVTM, CDR2 ANQGSEA. V was shortened by 4 bases and J by 3 bases, with 9 bases between the two germline ends. The length of the CDR3 is 12 residues.

The V and J genes are TRBV29-1 and TRBJ2-2; 8 bases are a match to TRBD2. CDR3 length: 16 amino acids. The germline V gene has CDR1 SQVTM and CDR2 ANQGSEA. J lost 1 base, V lost 1 base, and 5 bases had no gene match. The CDR3 loop reads CSVEGSSGGNTGELFF. The DNA for the CDR3 is TGCAGCGTTGAAGGTTCGAGCGGGGGGAACACCGGGGAGCTGTTTTTT.

The chain is built from TRBV10-1 and TRBJ2-5; D uncertain. Trimming removed 6 bases at V and 5 bases at J, with 13 bases between. In germline, CDR1 is WNHNN, CDR2 SYGVQD (reference sequence). The CDR3 sequence is 13 residues long. The CDR3 nucleotides read TGCGCCAGCAGAAAGGACCCCTCGGAGACCCAGTACTTC. Encoded protein: CASRKDPSETQYF.

The chain carries TRBV18 and TRBJ1-5, with TRBD1 matching over 9 bases. The germline gives CDR1 KGHSH, CDR2 LQKENI. The CDR3 consists of 16 residues. With 8 bases clipped from V and 3 bases from J, the junction kept 11 bases outside the gene matches. CDR3 nucleotides: TGTGCCAGCACCACCGGGACAGGGAGGAACAATCAGCCCCAGCATTTT. It encodes CASTTGTGRNNQPQHF.

The rearrangement links TRBV3-1 (or the pseudogene TRBV3-2) to TRBJ1-1; no definite D call. Germline V gene data show CDR1 as LGHDT and CDR2 as YNNKEL (reference sequence). The CDR3 totals 15 residues. The V gene lost 5 bases and the J gene lost 1 base, with 14 bases spanning the gap. The CDR3: CASSSGLVWNTEAFF. The CDR3 DNA reads as TGTGCCAGCAGCTCCGGTTTGGTTTGGAACACTGAAGCTTTCTTT.

This chain links TRBV19 with TRBJ1-2; TRBD1 aligns across 8 bases. Unmatched junction bases numbered 10, after V lost 6 bases and J lost 4 bases. The germline V gene has CDR1 LNHDA and CDR2 SQIVND (reference sequence). This CDR3 has 15 residues. CDR3 in DNA: TGTGCCAGTAGCCGAGCCCGGACAGGGACCTATGGCTACACCTTC. This translates into CASSRARTGTYGYTF.

This clone came up once. The chain carries TRBV4-3 and TRBJ2-1; the D gene is possibly TRBD1 (6 bases). CDR3 size: 15 residues. V lost 1 base and J 5 bases, leaving 12 bases between the germline ends. Per germline, CDR1 LGHNA and CDR2 YSLEER. Written as DNA, the CDR3 is TGCGCCAGCAGCCAAGGCCTGGGGGCTAACAATGAGCAGTTCTTC. This sequence encodes CASSQGLGANNEQFF.

This chain joins TRBV7-8 and TRBJ1-1, with D hard to call. Germline lookup yields CDR1 SGHVS and CDR2 FQNEAQ. The V end was cut by 5 bases, the J end by 4 bases, with 14 bases between. The CDR3 spans 14 residues. CDR3 residues: CASSRRTRATEAFF. The CDR3 nucleotides read TGTGCCAGCAGCCGACGGACCCGTGCCACTGAAGCTTTCTTT.

The CDR3 protein is CASSSRDRGLKGYTF. CDR3 nucleotide sequence: TGTGCCAGCAGCTCCCGGGACAGGGGGCTCAAGGGCTACACCTTC. This chain links TRBV5-6 with TRBJ1-2; TRBD1 matches at 12 bases. The germline V gene has CDR1 SGHDT and CDR2 YYEEEE. With 3 bases clipped from V and 8 bases from J, the junction kept 8 bases outside the gene matches. The CDR3 spans 15 residues. Together with reference TRBV5-6 and TRBJ1-2, the CDR3 gives the full variable domain: DAGVTQSPTHLIKTRGQQVTLRCSPKSGHDTVSWYQQALGQGPQFIFQYYEEEERQRGNFPDRFSGHQFPNYSSELNVNALLLGDSALYLCASSSRDRGLKGYTFGSGTRLTVV.

The rearrangement links TRBV4-1 to TRBJ1-2; 8 positions match TRBD1. Germline CDR1 MGHRA, CDR2 YSYEKL. CDR3 length: 16 residues. J was trimmed by 8 bases and V by 2 bases; bases with no gene match: 13. CDR3 DNA sequence: TGCGCCAGCAGCCAACAACGGACAGGGATTGGGAAGGGCTACACCTTC. Translated: CASSQQRTGIGKGYTF.

This chain connects TRBV7-6 to TRBJ1-3, with D perhaps matching TRBD1 (5 bases). The CDR3 totals 16 residues. V dropped 0 bases and J dropped 0 bases, with 9 bases sitting between them. Germline lookup yields CDR1 SGHVS and CDR2 FNYEAQ. CDR3 in DNA: TGTGCCAGCAGCTTAGCCGAAACAGGCTCTGGAAACACCATATATTTT. Amino acid sequence: CASSLAETGSGNTIYF.

The CDR3 spells CASSYGVETQYF. The CDR3 DNA sequence: TGTGCCAGCAGCTATGGGGTGGAGACCCAGTACTTC. The V and J genes are TRBV14 and TRBJ2-5; D is uncertain. This CDR3 has 12 amino acids. V dropped 5 bases and J dropped 5 bases, with 9 bases sitting between them. Germline V gene lookup returns CDR1 SGHDN and CDR2 FVKESK. The variable domain in full, completed from reference TRBV14 and TRBJ2-5, reads EAGVTQFPSHSVIEKGQTVTLRCDPISGHDNLYWYRRVMGKEIKFLLHFVKESKQDESGMPNNRFLAERTGGTYSTLKVQPAELEDSGVYFCASSYGVETQYFGPGTRLLVL.